Listed below are T cell receptor beta chains from one sample, sequenced in a study of CD8+CD57+ T cells in acquired aplastic anemia. MiXCR, run by TCRdb on the reads, gives a single entry per CDR3 protein. The sample lists around 430,000 distinct CDR3 sequences, less than 35% seen once, with less than 1% in the top ten. The sequencing input was sorted CD4+, CD8+, or CD8+CD57+ T cells (not recorded which) from PBMCs. The receptor set was obtained from a human donor with aplastic anemia. CDR3s include the opening cysteine and the closing phenylalanine or tryptophan. Each record gives: J gene, clone size, D gene, V gene, CDR3 DNA, CDR3 protein. D genes are given only for firm matches. Some rows mark clone size as missing; the rest say once, few, many or name a class of expanded clone.

J: TRBJ1-2; size: many; D: TRBD1; V: TRBV2; DNA: TGTGCCAGCAGTATTATGACAGGGGGTAATGGCTACACCTTC; CDR3: CASSIMTGGNGYTF
J: TRBJ2-7; size: many; D: .; V: TRBV7-2; DNA: TGTGCCAGCAGCTCCCTTCTGGGCTACGAGCAGTACTTC; CDR3: CASSSLLGYEQYF
J: TRBJ1-5; size: many; D: TRBD1; V: TRBV7-9; DNA: TGTGCCAGCAGCCTTGGACAGGGGAACTATCAGCCCCAGCATTTT; CDR3: CASSLGQGNYQPQHF
J: TRBJ1-1; size: .; D: TRBD1; V: TRBV27; DNA: TGTGCCAGCAGTCCTCGGACAGGGACCACTGAAGCTTTCTTT; CDR3: CASSPRTGTTEAFF
J: TRBJ2-3; size: many; D: .; V: TRBV2; DNA: TGTGCCAGCAGTGGTGGATCGGGCACAGATACGCAGTATTTT; CDR3: CASSGGSGTDTQYF
J: TRBJ2-7; size: .; D: .; V: TRBV9; DNA: TGTGCCAGCAGCGTGACCGGACAAAGCTCCTACGAGCAGTACTTC; CDR3: CASSVTGQSSYEQYF
J: TRBJ2-5; size: many; D: .; V: TRBV10-2; DNA: TGCGCCAGCAGTGTGGTAGAAGAGACCCAGTACTTC; CDR3: CASSVVEETQYF
J: TRBJ2-1; size: few; D: .; V: TRBV13; DNA: TGTGCCAGCAGCTTAGGTGACTTGGGAAGTGCTGAGCAGTTCTTC; CDR3: CASSLGDLGSAEQFF
J: TRBJ2-7; size: .; D: .; V: TRBV5-1; DNA: TGCGCCAGCAGCCAGATAGAGAGCTCCTACGAGCAGTACTTC; CDR3: CASSQIESSYEQYF
J: TRBJ2-6; size: .; D: .; V: TRBV4-2; DNA: TGTGCCAGCAGCCAAGAAGGTCAGGGTCTTGGGGCCAACGTCCTGACTTTC; CDR3: CASSQEGQGLGANVLTF
J: TRBJ2-2; size: .; D: .; V: TRBV13; DNA: TGTGCCTGCGGGCAGGGCGGGGAGCTGTTTTTT; CDR3: CACGQGGELFF
J: TRBJ2-7; size: .; D: .; V: TRBV2; DNA: TGTGCCACCAGTGACCCGACATCGCCCTACGAGCAGTGCTTT; CDR3: CATSDPTSPYEQCF
J: TRBJ2-1; size: .; D: .; V: TRBV4-2; DNA: TGTGCCAGCAGCCGGGAGGGGGTGCCCAGCTACAATGAGCAGTTCTTC; CDR3: CASSREGVPSYNEQFF
J: TRBJ2-1; size: .; D: TRBD2; V: TRBV7-2; DNA: TGTGCCAGCAGCTTAGGGGACGGGAGGTATGATCGTGAGCAGTTCTTC; CDR3: CASSLGDGRYDREQFF
J: TRBJ1-1; size: .; D: TRBD1; V: TRBV9; DNA: TGTGCCAGCAGCGTAGGTAGGAGGGGGCCGGGGGTGAGCGAAGCTTTCTTT; CDR3: CASSVGRRGPGVSEAFF
J: TRBJ1-1; size: .; D: TRBD1; V: TRBV18; DNA: TGTGCCAGCTCGTTCGGACAGGGTAGGAACACTGAAGCTTTCTTT; CDR3: CASSFGQGRNTEAFF
J: TRBJ2-5; size: .; D: TRBD2; V: TRBV4-3; DNA: TGCGCCAGCAGCCAAGACATGGGGAGGGGCGGGGTAGAGACCCAGTACTTC; CDR3: CASSQDMGRGGVETQYF
J: TRBJ1-1; size: many; D: .; V: TRBV20-1; DNA: TGCAGTGCTCCTATCCTAACCAGGGTACAGAGTGAAGCTTTCTTT; CDR3: CSAPILTRVQSEAFF
J: TRBJ2-5; size: .; D: .; V: TRBV2; DNA: TGTGCCAGCAGTTCCTTGATAGGAGGGAAAGAGACCCAGTACTTC; CDR3: CASSSLIGGKETQYF
J: TRBJ2-3; size: many; D: TRBD2; V: TRBV19; DNA: TGTGCCAGTAGTATGCGGCGGGAGCGGGCAGATACGCAGTATTTT; CDR3: CASSMRRERADTQYF
J: TRBJ1-5; size: few; D: .; V: TRBV6-5; DNA: TGTGCCAGCAGTTACTCGAGAGGGAACAATCAGCCCCAGCATTTT; CDR3: CASSYSRGNNQPQHF
J: TRBJ1-5; size: .; D: .; V: TRBV15; DNA: TGTGCCACCAGCAGCCAAGATGCGCGGATCAATCAGCCCCAGCATTTT; CDR3: CATSSQDARINQPQHF
J: TRBJ2-5; size: many; D: TRBD2; V: TRBV2; DNA: TGTGCCAGCAGGGGACTAGCGGGAGGGGAGACCCAGTACTTC; CDR3: CASRGLAGGETQYF
J: TRBJ1-5; size: .; D: .; V: TRBV12-3/TRBV12-4; DNA: TGTGCCAGCAGGCGGACTGTTTCGGGCAATCAGCCCCAGCATTTT; CDR3: CASRRTVSGNQPQHF